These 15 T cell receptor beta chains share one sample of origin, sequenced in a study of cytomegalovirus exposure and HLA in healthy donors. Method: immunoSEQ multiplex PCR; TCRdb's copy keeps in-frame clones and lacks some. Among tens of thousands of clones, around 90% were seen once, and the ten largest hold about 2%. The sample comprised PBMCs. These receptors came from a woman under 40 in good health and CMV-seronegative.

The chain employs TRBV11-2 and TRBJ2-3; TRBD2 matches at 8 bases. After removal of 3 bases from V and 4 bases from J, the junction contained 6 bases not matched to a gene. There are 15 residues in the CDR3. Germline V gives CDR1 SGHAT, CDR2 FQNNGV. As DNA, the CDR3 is TGTGCCAGCAGCTTCCAAGCGGGAGTGTCAGATACGCAGTATTTT. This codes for CASSFQAGVSDTQYF.

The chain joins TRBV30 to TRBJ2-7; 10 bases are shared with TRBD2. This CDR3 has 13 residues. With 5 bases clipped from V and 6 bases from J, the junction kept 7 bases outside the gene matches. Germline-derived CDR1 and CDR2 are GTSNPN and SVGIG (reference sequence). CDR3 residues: CAWGGLAGVEQYF. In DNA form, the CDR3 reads TGTGCCTGGGGTGGTCTAGCGGGGGTCGAGCAGTACTTC. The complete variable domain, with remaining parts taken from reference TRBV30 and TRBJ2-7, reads SQTIHQWPATLVQPVGSPLSLECTVEGTSNPNLYWYRQAAGRGLQLLFYSVGIGQISSEVPQNLSASRPQDRQFILSSKKLLLSDSGFYLCAWGGLAGVEQYFGPGTRLTVT.

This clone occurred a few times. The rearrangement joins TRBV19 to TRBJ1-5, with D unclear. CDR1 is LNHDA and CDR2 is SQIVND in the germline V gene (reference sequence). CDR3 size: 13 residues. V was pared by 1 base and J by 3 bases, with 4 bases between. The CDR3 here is CASSIVYNQPQHF. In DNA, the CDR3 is TGTGCCAGTAGTATAGTTTACAATCAGCCCCAGCATTTT.

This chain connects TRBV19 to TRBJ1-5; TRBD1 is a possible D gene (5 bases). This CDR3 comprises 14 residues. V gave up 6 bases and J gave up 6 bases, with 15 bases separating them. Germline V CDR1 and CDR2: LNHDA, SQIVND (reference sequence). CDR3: CASSMGGSGQPQHF. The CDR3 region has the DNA TGTGCCAGTAGCATGGGGGGGTCGGGTCAGCCCCAGCATTTT.

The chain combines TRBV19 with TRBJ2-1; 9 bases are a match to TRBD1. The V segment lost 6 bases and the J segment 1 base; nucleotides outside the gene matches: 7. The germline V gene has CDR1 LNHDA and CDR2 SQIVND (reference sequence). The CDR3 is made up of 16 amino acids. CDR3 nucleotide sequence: TGTGCCAGTAGCTTACAGGGGGCTAGTTCCTACAATGAGCAGTTCTTC. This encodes CASSLQGASSYNEQFF.

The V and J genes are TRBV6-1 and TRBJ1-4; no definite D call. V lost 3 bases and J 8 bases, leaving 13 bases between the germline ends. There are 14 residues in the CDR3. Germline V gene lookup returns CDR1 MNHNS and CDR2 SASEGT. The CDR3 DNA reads TGTGCCAGCAGTGATTCCGGGAGGAGGGAAAAACTGTTTTTT. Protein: CASSDSGRREKLFF.

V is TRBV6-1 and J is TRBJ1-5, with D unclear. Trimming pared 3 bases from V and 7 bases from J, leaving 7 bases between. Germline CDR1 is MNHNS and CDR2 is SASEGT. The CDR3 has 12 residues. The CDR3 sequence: CASSDPLQPQHF. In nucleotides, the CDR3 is TGTGCCAGCAGTGACCCGTTGCAGCCCCAGCATTTT.

CDR3 DNA sequence: TGTGCCAGCAGTTCTGATAGGGGAAATTCCTACGAGCAGTACTTC. It specifies CASSSDRGNSYEQYF. The genes are TRBV2 and TRBJ2-7, with D tentatively TRBD1 (5 bases). This CDR3 region has 15 residues. With 5 bases removed from V and 1 base from J, the gap between germline ends came to 15 bases. Germline CDR1 and CDR2: SNHLY and FYNNEI.

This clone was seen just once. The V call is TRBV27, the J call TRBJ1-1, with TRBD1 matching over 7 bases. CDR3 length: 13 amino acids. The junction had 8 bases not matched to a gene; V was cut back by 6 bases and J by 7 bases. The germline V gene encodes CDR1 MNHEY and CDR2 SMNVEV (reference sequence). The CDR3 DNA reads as TGTGCCAGCAGCGTAACAGGGGACCTTGAAGCTTTCTTT. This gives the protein CASSVTGDLEAFF.

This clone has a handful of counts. CDR3 region: CASRRLADTGELFF. DNA for the CDR3: TGTGCCAGCAGAAGACTAGCAGACACCGGGGAGCTGTTTTTT. This chain links TRBV6-1 with TRBJ2-2; 7 positions agree with TRBD2. CDR1 is MNHNS, CDR2 SASEGT, per germline. The J segment lost 3 bases and the V segment lost 6 bases, leaving 4 bases of the junction unmatched. The CDR3 is 14 amino acids.

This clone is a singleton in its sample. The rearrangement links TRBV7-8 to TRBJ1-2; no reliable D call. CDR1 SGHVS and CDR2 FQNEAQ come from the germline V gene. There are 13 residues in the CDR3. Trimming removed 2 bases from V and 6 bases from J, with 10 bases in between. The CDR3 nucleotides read TGTGCCAGCAGCTTAAATCCCTCTGATGGCTACACCTTC. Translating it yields CASSLNPSDGYTF.

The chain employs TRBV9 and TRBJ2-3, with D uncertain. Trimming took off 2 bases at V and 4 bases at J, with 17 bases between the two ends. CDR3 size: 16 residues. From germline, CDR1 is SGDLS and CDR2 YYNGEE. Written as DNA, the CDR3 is TGTGCCAGCAGCGTGGGCCATGCAGCCGGCGCAGATACGCAGTATTTT. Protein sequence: CASSVGHAAGADTQYF.

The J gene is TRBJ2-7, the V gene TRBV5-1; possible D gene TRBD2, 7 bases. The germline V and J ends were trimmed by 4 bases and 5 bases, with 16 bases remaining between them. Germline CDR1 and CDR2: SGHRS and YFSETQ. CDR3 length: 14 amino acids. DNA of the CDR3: TGCGCCAGCAGCGGGGGCGGGAGTCCCGACGAGCAGTACTTC. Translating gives CASSGGGSPDEQYF.

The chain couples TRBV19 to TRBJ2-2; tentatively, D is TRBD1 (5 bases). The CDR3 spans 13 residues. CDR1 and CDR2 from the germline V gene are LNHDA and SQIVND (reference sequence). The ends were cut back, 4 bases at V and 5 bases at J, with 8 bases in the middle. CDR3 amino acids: CASSRTQTGELFF. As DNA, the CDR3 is TGTGCCAGTAGTAGGACACAGACCGGGGAGCTGTTTTTT.

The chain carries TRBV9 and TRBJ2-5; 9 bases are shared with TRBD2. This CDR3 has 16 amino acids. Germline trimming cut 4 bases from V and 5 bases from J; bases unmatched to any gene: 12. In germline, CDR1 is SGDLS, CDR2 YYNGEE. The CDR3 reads CASSSSPGLAAETQYF. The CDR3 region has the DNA TGTGCCAGCAGCAGCTCTCCGGGACTAGCTGCGGAGACCCAGTACTTC.